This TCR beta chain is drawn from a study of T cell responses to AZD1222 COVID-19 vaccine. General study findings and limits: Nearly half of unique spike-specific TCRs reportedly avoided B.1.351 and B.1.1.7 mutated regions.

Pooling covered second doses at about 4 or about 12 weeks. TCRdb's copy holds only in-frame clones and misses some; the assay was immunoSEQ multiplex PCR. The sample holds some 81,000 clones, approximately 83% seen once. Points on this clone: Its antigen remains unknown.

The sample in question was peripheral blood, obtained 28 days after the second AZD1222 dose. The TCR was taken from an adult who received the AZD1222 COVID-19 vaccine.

In DNA form, the CDR3 reads TGTGCAGCGGGGCGGACTTTTTTTTCCGAGCAGTACTTC. Translation gives CAAGRTFFSEQYF. The rearrangement joins TRBV2 to TRBJ2-7; 7 nucleotides line up with TRBD2. This CDR3 is built from 13 residues. Looked up from germline, CDR1 is SNHLY and CDR2 is FYNNEI.